This T cell receptor (beta chain) appears in the sequencing data of a study of post-analysis software for immune sequencing data. Regarding this clonotype: The antigen remains unidentified.

Overall study results and limits: Diversity measured as normalized Chao1 was significantly lower in multiple sclerosis patients than in controls. A handful of TRBV segments were significantly more frequent in patients than in controls. TRBV5-6, TRBV5-1 and TRBV20-1 were among these segments.

The CDR3 totals 14 residues. Germline V lookup: CDR1 SGHRS, CDR2 YFSETQ. Trimming shortened V by 5 bases and J by 4 bases, and 15 bases separated the two germline ends. Included in the TCR beta cDNA libraries were unique molecular identifiers. TCRdb used MiXCR to reprocess the PCR reads, holding one entry per CDR3 protein. Seen here are some 370,000 distinct CDR3 sequences, around a third observed once, and the top ten hold about an eighth. This chain uses TRBV5-1 with TRBJ1-2, with no clear D. This receptor was identified in a girl aged 5-17 years with multiple sclerosis. The specimen was blood. DNA for the CDR3: TGCGCCAGCAGGGATCAAGGGTTGGGCTATGGCTACACCTTC. Translation: CASRDQGLGYGYTF.